Below are 30 T cell receptor beta chains sequenced from a single sample in a study of OX40 agonist ivuxolimab in advanced cancers. Measured with immunoSEQ multiplex PCR; TCRdb has only the in-frame clones, and not every one. This sample has 70,000 to 95,000 clones, with about nine tenths found just once. The specimen comprised CD4+ or CD8+ T cells sorted from blood, sampled in a trial of the OX40 agonist ivuxolimab. The receptors derive from an adult with an advanced solid tumor such as melanoma, head and neck, liver or kidney cancer.

The CDR3 coding sequence is TGTGCCTCGAGATTTCGCTCCTATAATTCACCCCTCCACTTT. Its protein is CASRFRSYNSPLHF. V usage is TRBV30 and J usage is TRBJ1-6; unclear D gene. This CDR3 contains 14 residues. V was cut by 7 bases and J by 0 bases, with 10 bases left in between. Germline V CDR1 and CDR2: GTSNPN, SVGIG (reference sequence). Looking up the rest from reference TRBV30 and TRBJ1-6 gives the full variable domain: SQTIHQWPATLVQPVGSPLSLECTVEGTSNPNLYWYRQAAGRGLQLLFYSVGIGQISSEVPQNLSASRPQDRQFILSSKKLLLSDSGFYLCASRFRSYNSPLHFGNGTRLTVT.

As to this clone: Other nucleotide sequences in the sample specify the same CDR3. The V and J genes are TRBV28 and TRBJ1-1; D possibly corresponds to TRBD1 (6 bases). In germline, CDR1 is MDHEN, CDR2 SYDVKM. The CDR3 totals 16 residues. The V end lost 2 bases, the J end lost 0 bases, and 13 bases lay between the germline ends. The DNA of the CDR3 is TGTGCCAGCAGTTTAGGGTCTGGGGGCTTGAACACTGAAGCTTTCTTT. Translated: CASSLGSGGLNTEAFF.

The rearrangement uses TRBV12-1 and TRBJ2-1; the table gives TRBD2 as D, unverified against the DNA. TRBV12-1 is shown as a pseudogene. The CDR3 covers 16 residues. In DNA, the CDR3 is TGTGCCAGCAGCTTTGTAGCAACGGAGTCCTACAATGAGCAGTTCTTC. Amino acid sequence: CASSFVATESYNEQFF.

V and J are TRBV27 and TRBJ1-6, with 8 bases matching TRBD1. Looked up from germline, CDR1 is MNHEY and CDR2 is SMNVEV (reference sequence). This CDR3 comprises 16 residues. Trimming took 2 bases from V and 5 from J; bases not matched to a gene: 5. CDR3 sequence (DNA): TGTGCCAGCAGTTTAAATCCAGGGGGCGATAATTCACCCCTCCACTTT. The encoded protein is CASSLNPGGDNSPLHF.

V and J are TRBV11-2 and TRBJ1-1; 8 bases map to TRBD1. Germline CDR1 and CDR2: SGHAT and FQNNGV. With 3 bases clipped from V and 2 bases from J, the junction kept 8 bases outside the gene matches. This CDR3 contains 16 residues. CDR3 bases: TGTGCCAGCAGCTTGCCTCGGACAGGGCTTAACACTGAAGCTTTCTTT. It specifies CASSLPRTGLNTEAFF.

The chain uses TRBV7-8 and TRBJ2-3, with D unclear. This CDR3 contains 12 residues. CDR1 SGHVS and CDR2 FQNEAQ come from the germline V gene. Deletions cut 6 bases from V and 0 bases from J, with 4 bases between. Here the CDR3 reads CASRPSTDTQYF. As DNA, the CDR3 is TGTGCCAGCAGGCCGAGCACAGATACGCAGTATTTT.

This clone occurred a few times. This chain connects TRBV9 to TRBJ1-1; D possibly corresponds to TRBD1 (6 bases). The CDR3 totals 17 residues. Germline V gives CDR1 SGDLS, CDR2 YYNGEE. V lost 0 bases, J lost 2 bases, and 17 bases lay in between. The CDR3 nucleotides are TGTGCCAGCAGCGTAGGTCCCGGGGGCCTTAGTAACACTGAAGCTTTCTTT. Translating gives CASSVGPGGLSNTEAFF.

This chain uses TRBV13 with TRBJ2-7; 11 nucleotides line up with TRBD2. Germline-derived CDR1 and CDR2 are PRHDT and FYEKMQ (reference sequence). The CDR3 is 17 residues long. Trimming removed 3 bases from V and 2 bases from J; junction bases left unmatched: 9. The CDR3 here is CASSFSPGLAVPYEQYF. The CDR3, as DNA: TGTGCCAGCAGCTTTTCGCCGGGACTAGCGGTCCCCTACGAGCAGTACTTC.

V gene TRBV6-6 combines with J gene TRBJ2-5, with 12 nucleotides matching TRBD2. This CDR3 is 16 amino acids long. The V gene's germline CDR1 is MNHNY and CDR2 SVGAGI (reference sequence). V shed 9 bases, J shed 4 bases, and the junction held 12 bases outside the gene matches. In nucleotides, the CDR3 is TGTGCCAGTCGGCAGAGACTAGCGGGGGACGGAGAGACCCAGTACTTC. Translated, it gives CASRQRLAGDGETQYF.

The chain carries TRBV6-1 and TRBJ2-7; 7 bases match TRBD2. The CDR3 runs to 14 residues. V lost 6 bases and J lost 0; bases outside the gene matches: 5. Germline values: CDR1 MNHNS, CDR2 SASEGT. CDR3: CASRSGGSSYEQYV. Written as DNA, the CDR3 is TGTGCCAGCAGATCGGGGGGATCCTCCTACGAGCAGTACGTC.

The gene calls are TRBV30 and TRBJ1-5; D unresolved. Germline assignment: CDR1 GTSNPN and CDR2 SVGIG (reference sequence). This CDR3 comprises 12 residues. Trimming removed 2 bases at V and 2 bases at J, with 4 bases between. CDR3 DNA: TGTGCCTGGAGTAAGGGCAATCAGCCCCAGCATTTT. Protein product: CAWSKGNQPQHF.

This chain links TRBV29-1 with TRBJ1-2; D remains unclear. The CDR3 is made up of 12 amino acids. Trimming removed 6 bases from V and 2 bases from J, with 10 bases in between. CDR1 and CDR2 from the germline V gene are SQVTM and ANQGSEA. CDR3 DNA: TGCAGCGTCGGGTCCGAAAACTATGGCTACACCTTC. Translated: CSVGSENYGYTF.

The rearrangement links TRBV13 to TRBJ1-2; 9 bases agree with TRBD1. This CDR3 has 15 residues. The trim removed 6 bases at V and 7 bases at J, leaving 12 bases unmatched. CDR1 PRHDT and CDR2 FYEKMQ come from the germline V gene (reference sequence). CDR3 sequence: CASRNSGTGISGYTF. The CDR3 DNA follows: TGTGCCAGCAGAAACTCCGGGACAGGGATAAGTGGCTACACCTTC.

CDR3 amino acids: CASSLIRGRTEAFF. In DNA form, the CDR3 reads TGTGCCAGCAGCTTGATCAGGGGGCGGACTGAAGCTTTCTTT. V usage is TRBV5-6 and J usage is TRBJ1-1, with 8 bases fitting TRBD1. The CDR3 runs to 14 residues. V was clipped by 1 base and J by 5 bases; unmatched bases: 4. Germline CDR1 reads SGHDT; CDR2 reads YYEEEE.

The chain combines TRBV5-1 with TRBJ1-4, with a possible D match to TRBD1 (5 bases). The germline gives CDR1 SGHRS, CDR2 YFSETQ. V lost 1 base to trimming and J lost 1 base, with 14 bases between them. The CDR3 spans 17 residues. The CDR3 DNA sequence: TGCGCCAGCAGCTTGCGGGGCACAGGTCGAACTAATGAAAAACTGTTTTTT. Protein: CASSLRGTGRTNEKLFF.

This rearrangement joins TRBV19 to TRBJ1-1, with a weak D call TRBD1 (5 bases). This CDR3 is 13 amino acids long. The germline CDR1 and CDR2 sequences are LNHDA and SQIVND (reference sequence). V gave up 5 bases and J gave up 11 bases, with 18 bases separating them. This CDR3 is CASSVGAPGAAFF. CDR3 DNA sequence: TGTGCCAGTAGTGTAGGGGCGCCCGGGGCGGCTTTCTTT. Variable domain in full (rest from reference TRBV19 and TRBJ1-1): DGGITQSPKYLFRKEGQNVTLSCEQNLNHDAMYWYRQDPGQGLRLIYYSQIVNDFQKGDIAEGYSVSREKKESFPLTVTSAQKNPTAFYLCASSVGAPGAAFFGQGTRLTVV.

The CDR3 region has the DNA TGTGCCAGCAATTACAGGGACTCACCCCTCCACTTT. Residues: CASNYRDSPLHF. This rearrangement joins TRBV2 to TRBJ1-6; perhaps TRBD1 as D (6 bases). Germline V gives CDR1 SNHLY, CDR2 FYNNEI. Trimming took off 7 bases at V and 10 bases at J, with 11 bases between the two ends. The CDR3 sequence is 12 residues long.

This clone turned up a few times. This rearrangement joins TRBV5-6 to TRBJ1-4, with a weak D call TRBD1 (5 bases). Germline CDR1 is SGHDT and CDR2 is YYEEEE. This CDR3 contains 17 residues. Trimming left V 0 bases short and J 3 bases short, with 15 bases between. CDR3: CASSLVESTASNEKLFF. The CDR3 DNA is TGTGCCAGCAGCTTGGTTGAGTCGACAGCTTCTAATGAAAAACTGTTTTTT.

The chain combines TRBV7-9 with TRBJ1-1, with 7 bases aligning to TRBD1. The CDR3 sequence is 14 residues long. Germline V CDR1 and CDR2: SEHNR, FQNEAQ (reference sequence). With V trimmed by 1 base and J by 10 bases, 9 bases remained unmatched. CDR3 region: CASSLVETGRAAFF. The CDR3 coding sequence is TGTGCCAGCAGCTTAGTGGAGACAGGGCGGGCAGCTTTCTTT.

This clone is a singleton in its sample. The chain couples TRBV18 to TRBJ2-7; perhaps TRBD2 as D (6 bases). Trimming took off 3 bases at V and 4 bases at J, with 10 bases between the two ends. The germline CDR1 and CDR2 sequences are KGHSH and LQKENI. The CDR3 loop spans 13 amino acids. The chain's CDR3 is CASSPGDLYEQYV. CDR3 coding DNA: TGTGCCAGCTCACCCGGGGACTTATACGAGCAGTACGTC.

The rearrangement joins TRBV6-4 to TRBJ2-1, with TRBD2 matching over 11 bases. V gave up 4 bases and J gave up 7 bases; unmatched junction bases: 6. CDR3 length: 15 residues. Per the germline V gene, CDR1 is MRHNA and CDR2 is SNTAGT. The CDR3 is CASSVAGGPGNEQFF. CDR3 in DNA: TGTGCCAGCAGTGTAGCGGGGGGGCCCGGAAATGAGCAGTTCTTC.

The CDR3 is CASSWVDSYNEQFF. CDR3 in DNA: TGCGCCAGCAGCTGGGTAGACTCCTACAATGAGCAGTTCTTC. The V gene is TRBV5-1, the J gene TRBJ2-1; no clear D. CDR3 size: 14 residues. Germline-derived CDR1 and CDR2 are SGHRS and YFSETQ. With 3 bases removed from V and 0 bases from J, the gap between germline ends came to 7 bases.

The rearrangement joins TRBV29-1 to TRBJ2-4; no reliable D call. The CDR3 sequence is 13 residues long. V was pared by 7 bases and J by 1 base, with 11 bases between. Looked up from germline, CDR1 is SQVTM and CDR2 is ANQGSEA. CDR3 sequence reads: CSALEAAKNIQYF. The CDR3 DNA is TGCAGCGCCCTCGAGGCGGCCAAAAACATTCAGTACTTC.

V gene TRBV7-3 combines with J gene TRBJ2-7; 8 nucleotides agree with TRBD1. Germline CDR1 SGHTA, CDR2 FQGTGA. The CDR3 has 15 amino acids. Trimming removed 3 bases from V and 2 bases from J; junction bases left unmatched: 6. This chain's CDR3 is CASSFGQGAPYEQYF. CDR3 nucleotides: TGTGCCAGCAGCTTCGGGCAGGGGGCCCCCTACGAGCAGTACTTC.

The chain uses TRBV6-1 and TRBJ1-6; no firm D call. This CDR3 contains 13 residues. Germline loops: CDR1 MNHNS, CDR2 SASEGT. Trimming removed 7 bases at V and 5 bases at J, with 9 bases between. This CDR3 reads CASMRANNSPLHF. The CDR3 DNA reads TGTGCCAGCATGAGAGCAAATAATTCACCCCTCCACTTT.

The V gene is TRBV6-1, the J gene TRBJ2-7, with 7 bases identical to TRBD1. The trim removed 3 bases at V and 4 bases at J, leaving 0 bases unmatched. This CDR3 has 12 amino acids. Germline CDR1 is MNHNS and CDR2 is SASEGT. CDR3 residues: CASSDRGYEQYV. In DNA form, the CDR3 reads TGTGCCAGCAGTGACAGGGGGTACGAGCAGTACGTC.

The rearrangement uses TRBV7-9 and TRBJ2-7; TRBD1 or TRBD2 may be the D gene (5 bases each). Trimming pared 3 bases from V and 2 bases from J, leaving 14 bases between. Germline V gene sequence: CDR1 SEHNR, CDR2 FQNEAQ (reference sequence). CDR3 size: 15 residues. In DNA form, the CDR3 reads TGTGCCAGCAGCTTTTTTTCCGGGGCTACCTACGAGCAGTACTTC. Protein: CASSFFSGATYEQYF.

This chain connects TRBV2 to TRBJ2-3; TRBD1 might be the D (5 bases). Between the trimmed V and J ends, which lost 3 bases and 0 bases, there was a span of 10 bases. CDR1 and CDR2 from the germline V gene are SNHLY and FYNNEI. The CDR3 contains 15 residues. CDR3 bases: TGTGCCAGCAGTGAGCAGGCAGGGAGCACAGATACGCAGTATTTT. Translation: CASSEQAGSTDTQYF.

The V call is TRBV7-8, the J call TRBJ2-7; TRBD2 might be the D (7 bases). Deletions cut 5 bases from V and 5 bases from J, with 16 bases between. Germline CDR1 reads SGHVS; CDR2 reads FQNEAQ. The CDR3 loop spans 14 amino acids. In DNA, the CDR3 is TGTGCCAGCAGCCCCGGGGGGCCGCAGAACGAGCAGTACGTC. Its protein product is CASSPGGPQNEQYV.

J is TRBJ1-6 and V is TRBV28; D ambiguous. Trimming cost V 1 base and J 4 bases, with 11 bases left between them. The CDR3 sequence is 16 residues long. Germline CDR1 and CDR2: MDHEN and SYDVKM. This CDR3 is CASSLYRSSYNSPLHF. The DNA for the CDR3 is TGTGCCAGCAGTTTATACCGGTCCTCTTATAATTCACCCCTCCACTTT.